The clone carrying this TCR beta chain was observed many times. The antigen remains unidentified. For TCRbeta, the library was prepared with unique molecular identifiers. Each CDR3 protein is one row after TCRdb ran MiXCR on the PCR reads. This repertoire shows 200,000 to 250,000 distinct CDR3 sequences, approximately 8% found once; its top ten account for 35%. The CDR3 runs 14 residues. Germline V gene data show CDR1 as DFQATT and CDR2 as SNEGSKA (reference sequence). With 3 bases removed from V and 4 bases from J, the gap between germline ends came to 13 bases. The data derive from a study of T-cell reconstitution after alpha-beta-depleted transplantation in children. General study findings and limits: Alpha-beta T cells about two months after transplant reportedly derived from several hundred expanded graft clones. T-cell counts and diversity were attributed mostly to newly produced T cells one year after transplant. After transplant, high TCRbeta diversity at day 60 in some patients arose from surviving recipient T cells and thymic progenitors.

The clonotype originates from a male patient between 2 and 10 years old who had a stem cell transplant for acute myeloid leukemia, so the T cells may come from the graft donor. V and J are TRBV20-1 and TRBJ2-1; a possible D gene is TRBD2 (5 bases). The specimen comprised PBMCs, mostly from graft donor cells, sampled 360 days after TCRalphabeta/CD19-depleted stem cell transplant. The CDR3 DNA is TGCAGTGCTAGGCCCCTAGCCATTTACAATGAGCAGTTCTTC. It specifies CSARPLAIYNEQFF.